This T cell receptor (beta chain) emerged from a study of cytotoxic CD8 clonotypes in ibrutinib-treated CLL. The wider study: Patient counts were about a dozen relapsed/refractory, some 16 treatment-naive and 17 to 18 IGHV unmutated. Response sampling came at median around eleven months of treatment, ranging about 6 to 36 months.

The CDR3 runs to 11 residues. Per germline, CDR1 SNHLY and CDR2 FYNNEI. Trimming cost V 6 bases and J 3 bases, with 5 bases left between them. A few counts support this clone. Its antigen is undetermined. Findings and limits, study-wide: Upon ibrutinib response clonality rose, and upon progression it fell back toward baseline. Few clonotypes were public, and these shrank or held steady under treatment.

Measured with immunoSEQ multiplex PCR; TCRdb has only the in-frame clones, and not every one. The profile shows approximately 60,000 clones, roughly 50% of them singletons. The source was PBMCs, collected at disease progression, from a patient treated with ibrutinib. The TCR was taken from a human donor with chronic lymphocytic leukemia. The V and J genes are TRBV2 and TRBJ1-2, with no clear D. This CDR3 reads CASRQDYGYTF. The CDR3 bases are TGTGCCAGCAGGCAGGACTATGGCTACACCTTC.